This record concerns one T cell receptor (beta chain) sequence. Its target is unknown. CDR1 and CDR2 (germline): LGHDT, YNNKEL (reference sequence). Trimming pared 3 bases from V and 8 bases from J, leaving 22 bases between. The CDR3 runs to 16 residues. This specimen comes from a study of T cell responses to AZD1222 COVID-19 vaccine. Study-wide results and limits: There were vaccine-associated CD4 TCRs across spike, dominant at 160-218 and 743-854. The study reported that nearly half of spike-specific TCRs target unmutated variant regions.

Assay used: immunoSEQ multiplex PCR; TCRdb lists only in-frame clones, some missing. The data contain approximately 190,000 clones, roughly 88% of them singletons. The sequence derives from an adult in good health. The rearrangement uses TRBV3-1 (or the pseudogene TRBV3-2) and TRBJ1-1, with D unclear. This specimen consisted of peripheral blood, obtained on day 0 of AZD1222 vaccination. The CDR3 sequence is CASSQTSLFQAPEAFF. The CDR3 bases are TGTGCCAGCAGCCAGACGTCGCTTTTTCAGGCCCCAGAAGCTTTCTTT.